This TCR beta chain was sequenced in a study of PD-L1 blockade in urothelial cancer. Across the whole study: Blood analysis occurred 3 weeks (second dose) and 6 weeks after treatment start. Across blood samples, T cells had a median count of about 150,000.

The time point is: pretreatment peripheral blood. The cohort comprised individuals with locally advanced or metastatic urothelial carcinoma. The count of this clone is one. CDR3 length equals 14 residues. Sequenced by immunoSEQ multiplex PCR; TCRdb stores in-frame clones only, minus some. This table holds approximately 52,000 clones, 85% to 90% found once. Sequencing used PBMCs, obtained around atezolizumab (anti-PD-L1) treatment. The source of this sequence is a man aged 70 or older with urothelial cancer. This chain joins TRBV21-1 and TRBJ2-7; the D segment call TRBD2 is taken from the table without a DNA check. TRBV21-1 is assigned pseudogene status. The DNA for the CDR3 is TGTGCCAGCAACCCGAGCGGGAGACGGGGCGAGCAGTACTTC. It codes for CASNPSGRRGEQYF.